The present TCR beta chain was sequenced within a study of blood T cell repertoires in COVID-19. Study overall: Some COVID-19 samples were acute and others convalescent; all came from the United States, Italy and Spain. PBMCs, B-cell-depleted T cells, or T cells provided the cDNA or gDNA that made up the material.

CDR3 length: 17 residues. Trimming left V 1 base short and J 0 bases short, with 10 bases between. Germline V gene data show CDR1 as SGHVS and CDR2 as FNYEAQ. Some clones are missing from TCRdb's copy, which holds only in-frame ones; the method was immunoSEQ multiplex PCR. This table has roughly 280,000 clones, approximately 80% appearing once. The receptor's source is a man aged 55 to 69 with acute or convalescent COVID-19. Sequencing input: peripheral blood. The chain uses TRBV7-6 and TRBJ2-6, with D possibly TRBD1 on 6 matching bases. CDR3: CASSLESGASGANVLTF. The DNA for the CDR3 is TGTGCCAGCAGCTTAGAATCAGGGGCCTCTGGGGCCAACGTCCTGACTTTC.